The rows below give T cell receptor beta chains drawn from one sample of a study of T cell responses to AZD1222 COVID-19 vaccine. Here immunoSEQ multiplex PCR was the method, and the copy in TCRdb shows in-frame clones only, minus some. Altogether 100,000 to 150,000 clones are present, just over 85% being singletons, with the ten largest covering 20% to 25%. Sample: peripheral blood, taken on day 0 of AZD1222 vaccination. The receptors here all came from an adult in good health. CDR3s include the opening cysteine and the closing phenylalanine or tryptophan. Fields, in order: J gene, D gene, clone size, V gene, CDR3 DNA, CDR3 protein. A D gene is named only where the DNA matches it firmly. Clone size is not always given. Where it is, it says once, few, many or a class for expanded clones.

TRBJ1-2 . . TRBV6-2/TRBV6-3 TGTGCCAGCAGTTACGAGAGGGGAAACTATGGCTACACCTTC CASSYERGNYGYTF
TRBJ1-4 . . TRBV19 TGTGCCACTCGGGGGGCGAATGAAAAACTGTTTTTT CATRGANEKLFF
TRBJ1-1 . . TRBV6-2/TRBV6-3 TGTGCCAGCAGCCGGGGGCAGATTATGAACACTGAAGCTTTCTTT CASSRGQIMNTEAFF
TRBJ1-2 TRBD1 . TRBV28 TGTGCCAGCAGTTTTTCCATGGGGACAGGGACTTACTATGGCTACACCTTC CASSFSMGTGTYYGYTF
TRBJ1-1 TRBD1 few TRBV6-5 TGTGCCAGCAGGTTGGGAGGGGGCGGTGAAGCTTTCTTT CASRLGGGGEAFF
TRBJ2-2 TRBD1 . TRBV7-2 TGTGCCAGCGCACGGGACAGACCAACCGGGGAGCTGTTTTTT CASARDRPTGELFF
TRBJ2-7 . . TRBV6-5 TGTGCCAGCCAGAGGGGGAGGACAGCGCATTACGAGCAGTACTTC CASQRGRTAHYEQYF
TRBJ2-5 TRBD2 . TRBV19 TGTGCCAGCAGGAGCGGACTAGCGGGGGGTCAAGAGACCCAGTACTTC CASRSGLAGGQETQYF
TRBJ1-2 . once TRBV5-6 TGTGCCAGCAGCTTGGGGCAGCTGGACTATGGCTACACCTTC CASSLGQLDYGYTF
TRBJ2-7 TRBD2 . TRBV7-9 TGTGCCAGCAGCCTCCTGACTAGCGGGGATTCCTACGAGCAGTACTTC CASSLLTSGDSYEQYF
TRBJ2-5 . . TRBV6-5 TGTGCCAGCAAACTCTCGCGGATCCAAGAGACCCAGTACTTC CASKLSRIQETQYF
TRBJ1-2 . . TRBV29-1 TGCAGCGTTATTACAGTCTATGGCTACACCTTC CSVITVYGYTF
TRBJ2-7 TRBD1 . TRBV28 TGTGCCAGCCAGGGGGTTTCCTACGAGCAGTACTTC CASQGVSYEQYF
TRBJ1-3 . . TRBV6-5 TGTGCCAGCAGACCAATGCCTGGAAACACCATATATTTT CASRPMPGNTIYF
TRBJ2-7 . . TRBV13 TGTGCCAGCAGCTCCGGGCGCGTGAGGGAGCAGTACTTC CASSSGRVREQYF
TRBJ2-7 . . TRBV3-1/TRBV3-2 TGTGCCAGCAGCCAAGTCTCACTGAGCGAGCAGTACTTC CASSQVSLSEQYF
TRBJ2-1 . . TRBV15 TGTGCCACCAGCACCGACAAGCTGCTGGCGGTCCATGAGCAGTTCTTC CATSTDKLLAVHEQFF
TRBJ2-7 . . TRBV10-3 TGTGCCATCAGTACGTGGGGGAAGGGTGCCTACGAGCAGTACTTC CAISTWGKGAYEQYF
TRBJ1-4 . . TRBV7-9 TGTGCCAGCAGCTTAGTGGGGGTGCAGCCAGCAACTAATGAAAAACTGTTTTTT CASSLVGVQPATNEKLFF
TRBJ2-5 . . TRBV6-4 TGTGCCAGCAGTGCACGAGAGACCCAGTACTTC CASSARETQYF
TRBJ1-6 . . TRBV5-6 TGTGCCAGCAGCTTGGGTTCGGGAGGACCGAGCTCCTATAATTCACCCCTCCACTTT CASSLGSGGPSSYNSPLHF
TRBJ1-5 TRBD1 . TRBV28 TGTGCCAGCAGTCCGGGACAGGGGGTTTATCAGCCCCAGCATTTT CASSPGQGVYQPQHF
TRBJ2-1 . few TRBV7-2 TGTGCCAGCACCCCCCGCGGGTACAATGAGCAGTTCTTC CASTPRGYNEQFF
TRBJ2-7 . . TRBV5-1 TGCGCCAGCAGCCTTACACTCGGGGGCGAGCAGTACTTC CASSLTLGGEQYF
TRBJ1-2 TRBD1 . TRBV5-1 TGCGCCAGCTCCGGGACAGCCAACTATGGCTACACCTTC CASSGTANYGYTF
TRBJ2-5 . . TRBV2 TGTGCCAGCAGCGTCTCGGTAGAGACCCAGTACTTC CASSVSVETQYF
TRBJ1-5 . . TRBV12-3/TRBV12-4 TGTGCCAGCAGTCCACAGGAGAAAGGGCCCCAGCATTTT CASSPQEKGPQHF
TRBJ2-5 . . TRBV27 TGTGCCAGCAGTTTAACACCTCCAGGGATGGGGGGCACCCAAGAGACCCAGTACTTC CASSLTPPGMGGTQETQYF
TRBJ1-1 . . TRBV10-1 TGCGCCAGCAGGGAATCGTCTTTCACTGAAGCTTTCTTT CASRESSFTEAFF
TRBJ2-3 . . TRBV12-5 TGTGCTAGTGGCCCCGGGGAAAGCACAGATACGCAGTATTTT CASGPGESTDTQYF
TRBJ1-1 . . TRBV5-1 TGCGCCAGCAGCTTGAGGGCAGGGTATGAAGCTTTCTTT CASSLRAGYEAFF
TRBJ1-6 . . TRBV3-1/TRBV3-2 TGTGCCACAGCAGGGTTTGGTTCACCCCTCCACTTT CATAGFGSPLHF
TRBJ2-1 . . TRBV30 TGTGCCACGGGGCGTTCCTACAATGAGCAGTTCTTC CATGRSYNEQFF
TRBJ1-5 . . TRBV9 TGTGCCAGCAGCGTAGACTGGGTTCAGCCCCAGCATTTT CASSVDWVQPQHF
TRBJ2-2 . . TRBV7-2 TGTGCCAGCAGCCTAGATTCCAGAAAGGGCGGGGAGCTGTTTTTT CASSLDSRKGGELFF
TRBJ1-3 . . TRBV15 TGTGCCACCAGCAGAGATAGCTTTGTTACTGGAAACACCATATATTTT CATSRDSFVTGNTIYF
TRBJ2-3 . . TRBV9 TGTGCCAGCGACCTCCGGGGAGGGGGCTCGACTTGTGTTGGCACAGATACGCAGTATTTT CASDLRGGGSTCVGTDTQYF
TRBJ1-1 . . TRBV13 TGTGCCAGCAGCTTAGTAGGGTGGGGGATGAATATGAACACTGAAGCTTTCTTT CASSLVGWGMNMNTEAFF
TRBJ1-6 . . TRBV28 TGTGCCAGCAGAATAGGGGTCCGGTCCTATAATTCACCCCTCCACTTT CASRIGVRSYNSPLHF
TRBJ1-4 . . TRBV19 TGTGCCAGTTCGAGTGGGACTCATGAAAAACTGTTTTTT CASSSGTHEKLFF
TRBJ1-3 . . TRBV9 TGTGCCAGCAGCGTAGCCCCCGGGGGTGGCCGGGGTGGAAACACCATATATTTT CASSVAPGGGRGGNTIYF
TRBJ2-1 . . TRBV7-7 TGTGCTAGCAGCCGGGGGCGGTCTTACAATGAGCAGTTCTTC CASSRGRSYNEQFF
TRBJ1-1 TRBD1 . TRBV19 TGTGCCAGTAGCCGAAGGACAGGGGGGGCGAACACTGAAGCTTTCTTT CASSRRTGGANTEAFF
TRBJ1-5 TRBD1 . TRBV7-9 TGTGCCAGCAGCTTAGAAACAGGGGGCCATCAGCCCCAGCATTTT CASSLETGGHQPQHF
TRBJ1-5 . . TRBV10-3 TGTGCCATCACCCGGGACATCAATCAGCCCCAGCATTTT CAITRDINQPQHF
TRBJ1-2 . . TRBV6-6 TGTGCCAGCAGTCAACAGTACGATGGCTACACCTTC CASSQQYDGYTF
TRBJ1-2 . . TRBV9 TGTGCCAGCAGCTCCGGGGGGGGGTATGGTGGCTACACCTTC CASSSGGGYGGYTF